This is a list of T cell receptor beta chains from one sample in a study of T cell changes during pregnancy in multiple sclerosis. The repertoire was sequenced with immunoSEQ multiplex PCR; TCRdb's copy has only in-frame clones and lacks some. The sample comprises 25,000 to 35,000 clones, 90% of which are singletons, and around 0.4% rests with the top ten. The sample here was CD4+ T cells from peripheral blood mononuclear cells, taken in the second trimester of pregnancy. The source is a female donor in good health, enrolled as a control in a pregnancy study. Both conserved end residues are part of each CDR3. A D gene is named only where the DNA matches it firmly. Rows give clone size only sometimes, using once, few, many, or a class for an expanded clone.

CDR3nt	CDR3aa	v_gene	j_gene	abundance	d_gene
TGTGCCTGGAGTGTAAGTGGAGGGGTTCAGCCCCAGCATTTT	CAWSVSGGVQPQHF	TRBV30	TRBJ1-5	.	.
TGCGCCAGCAGCTACAGGGATCCCTATAATTCACCCCTCCACTTT	CASSYRDPYNSPLHF	TRBV5-1	TRBJ1-6	.	.
TGTGCCAGCAGCTTAGAGGGCTCTAGCGGGGGGACCCTAGCCAAAAACATTCAGTACTTC	CASSLEGSSGGTLAKNIQYF	TRBV13	TRBJ2-4	.	TRBD2
TGTGCCAGCAGCTTAGCGCCGGCAGGGGGGGAGACCCAGTACTTC	CASSLAPAGGETQYF	TRBV7-9	TRBJ2-5	.	.
TGTGCCAGCAGCCAAGGGACAGGGGGGGAGACCCAGTACTTC	CASSQGTGGETQYF	TRBV4-2	TRBJ2-5	.	TRBD1
TGTGCCAGCAGCCCAGGGGGGTATGGTGGCTACACCTTC	CASSPGGYGGYTF	TRBV7-2	TRBJ1-2	once	TRBD1
TGTGCCAGCAGCTTGTGGGACCGTGTAGCGGGAGACACCGGGGAGCTGTTTTTT	CASSLWDRVAGDTGELFF	TRBV5-4	TRBJ2-2	.	TRBD2
TGTGCCAGCAGTCCAGGGGGGCAGACCCAGTACTTC	CASSPGGQTQYF	TRBV7-2	TRBJ2-5	.	.
TGTGCCAGCAGGGGGGCAGGGTATCATGGCTACACCTTC	CASRGAGYHGYTF	TRBV6-5	TRBJ1-2	few	.
TGTGCCAGCAGCTTGGGACTAGCGGGCCGAAATGAGCAGTTCTTC	CASSLGLAGRNEQFF	TRBV7-2	TRBJ2-1	.	TRBD2
TGTGCCAGCAAAAATCCCCCGGGAGGGCATAATGAGCAGTTCTTC	CASKNPPGGHNEQFF	TRBV27	TRBJ2-1	few	TRBD2
TGTGCCAGCAGTACCGGGACAGGGCTCCACGAGCAGTACTTC	CASSTGTGLHEQYF	TRBV28	TRBJ2-7	.	TRBD1
TGCGCCAGCAGCTCAGGACAGGGGGTGAACACTGAAGCTTTCTTT	CASSSGQGVNTEAFF	TRBV5-1	TRBJ1-1	.	TRBD1
TGTGCCAGCAGGGAACTAGCGGCAACAAGCTCCTACAATGAGCAGTTCTTC	CASRELAATSSYNEQFF	TRBV28	TRBJ2-1	.	TRBD2
TGTGCCAGCAGTGATAGGGACAGGGGTTTCGGGGAGACCCAGTACTTC	CASSDRDRGFGETQYF	TRBV25-1	TRBJ2-5	.	TRBD1
TGTGCCATTATAGAGGGGGTAGCCTTCACAGATACGCAGTATTTT	CAIIEGVAFTDTQYF	TRBV2	TRBJ2-3	.	.
TGTGCCAGTAGTATAAGTGGGGGCCAGACCTACGAGCAGTACTTC	CASSISGGQTYEQYF	TRBV19	TRBJ2-7	.	.
TGTGCCAGCAGCTCGGGGGGGAGGCTCTACGAGCAGTACTTC	CASSSGGRLYEQYF	TRBV13	TRBJ2-7	.	TRBD2
TGTGCCAGCTCACCGGCGCCGGACAGGTCCTACGAGCAGTACTTC	CASSPAPDRSYEQYF	TRBV18	TRBJ2-7	once	TRBD1
TGTGCCAGCTCACCACCAGTCGGGAGGTCCACAGATACGCAGTATTTT	CASSPPVGRSTDTQYF	TRBV18	TRBJ2-3	.	TRBD2
TGTGCCAGCAGCTCCCAGAGGGCTGGGGCCAACGTCCTGACTTTC	CASSSQRAGANVLTF	TRBV11-2	TRBJ2-6	.	.
TGTGCCAGCAGCCTATTGGGGCAGGCTAACTATGGCTACACCTTC	CASSLLGQANYGYTF	TRBV5-4	TRBJ1-2	.	.
TGTGCCAGCAGTGATTGGGGCCTGGGGTATGGCTACACCTTC	CASSDWGLGYGYTF	TRBV6-1	TRBJ1-2	.	.
TGTGCCAGCAGTTACTCGGGGCTATACTCATACAATGAGCAGTTCTTC	CASSYSGLYSYNEQFF	TRBV6-5	TRBJ2-1	once	.
TGTGCCACCGACAGGGTGGGGCCAGGCGGGGAGCTGTTTTTT	CATDRVGPGGELFF	TRBV7-7	TRBJ2-2	.	TRBD1
TGCGCCAGCAGCCCGGGACTAGCGATGGGCGAGCAGTACTTC	CASSPGLAMGEQYF	TRBV5-1	TRBJ2-7	.	TRBD2
TGTGCCATCAGGCGGACTAGCGGCAATGAGCAGTTCTTC	CAIRRTSGNEQFF	TRBV10-3	TRBJ2-1	.	TRBD2
TGTGCCAGCAGTCTCCGCGGCGGGGGGGCGCCCAGAGAGACCCAGTACTTC	CASSLRGGGAPRETQYF	TRBV27	TRBJ2-5	.	TRBD2
TGCGCCAGCAGCCAAGGATGGGGACAGGGAAAAAATGAGCAGTTCTTC	CASSQGWGQGKNEQFF	TRBV4-1	TRBJ2-1	.	TRBD1